This TCR beta chain was captured in a study of identical twins. The authors used template switching to add a universal primer site and gave cDNA unique molecular identifiers. TCRdb called the 5' RACE reads again in MiXCR, with one record for every CDR3 protein. The data show 450,000 to 600,000 distinct CDR3 sequences, with approximately 20% seen just once and approximately 0.52% held by the top ten. V was pared by 5 bases and J by 8 bases, with 9 bases of the junction left unmatched. The CDR3 spans 16 residues. Study-level points and caveats: High-abundance cord blood beta clonotypes had fewer insertions; memory repertoires showed none.

Every one of the donors was a healthy Caucasian. This clonotype was found many times. The antigen remains undetermined. This same sample was also part of a study on yellow fever vaccine responses in identical twins. That publication notes: Twins reportedly mounted vaccine T cell responses that seemed partly convergent, partly personalized.

The V gene is TRBV12-3 or TRBV12-4, the J gene TRBJ2-2; TRBD2 aligns across 12 bases. The source is a woman under 30 in good health. Sequenced material: CD4+ T cells sorted from blood. The CDR3 coding sequence is TGTGCCAGCAGTCCTAGGACTAGCGGGGCTAAAGGGGAGCTGTTTTTT. It yields the protein CASSPRTSGAKGELFF.